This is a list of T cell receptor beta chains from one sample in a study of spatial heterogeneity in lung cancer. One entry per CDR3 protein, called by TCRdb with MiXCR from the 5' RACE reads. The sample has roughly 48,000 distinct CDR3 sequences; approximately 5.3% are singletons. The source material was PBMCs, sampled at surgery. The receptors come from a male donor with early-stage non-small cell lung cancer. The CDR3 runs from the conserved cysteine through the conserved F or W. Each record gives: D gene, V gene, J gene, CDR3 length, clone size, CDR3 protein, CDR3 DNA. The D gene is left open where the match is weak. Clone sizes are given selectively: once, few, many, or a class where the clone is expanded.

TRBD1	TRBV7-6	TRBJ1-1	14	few	CASSEGQINTEAFF	TGTGCCAGCAGCGAGGGACAGATAAACACTGAAGCTTTCTTT
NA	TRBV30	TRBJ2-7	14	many	CAWSVMGPSYEQYF	TGTGCCTGGAGTGTAATGGGTCCCTCCTACGAGCAGTACTTC
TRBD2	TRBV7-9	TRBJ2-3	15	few	CASSLVTSPTDTQYF	TGTGCCAGCAGCTTAGTGACTAGCCCGACAGATACGCAGTATTTT
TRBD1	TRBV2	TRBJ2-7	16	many	CASRETPGQGAYEQYF	TGTGCCAGCAGAGAGACTCCGGGACAGGGAGCCTACGAGCAGTACTTC
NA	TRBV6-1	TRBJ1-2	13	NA	CASHRTKGYGYTF	TGTGCCAGCCACCGGACTAAGGGCTATGGCTACACCTTC
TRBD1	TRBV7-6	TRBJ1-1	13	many	CASSRGQDTEAFF	TGTGCCAGCAGCAGGGGACAGGACACTGAAGCTTTCTTT
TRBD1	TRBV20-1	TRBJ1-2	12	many	CSVSQGYGRYTF	TGCAGTGTATCACAGGGGTATGGGCGCTACACCTTC
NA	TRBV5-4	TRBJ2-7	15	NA	CASSPIGQESYEQYF	TGTGCCAGCAGCCCCATCGGGCAGGAGTCCTACGAGCAGTACTTC
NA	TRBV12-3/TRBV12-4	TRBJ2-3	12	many	CASSMGTDTQYF	TGTGCCAGCAGTATGGGCACAGATACGCAGTATTTT
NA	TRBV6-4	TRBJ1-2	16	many	CASSDRPSRGGYGYTF	TGTGCCAGCAGTGACCGACCGTCCCGAGGAGGCTATGGCTACACCTTC
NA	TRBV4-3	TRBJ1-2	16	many	CASSQDSLGAAYGYTF	TGCGCCAGCAGCCAAGATTCCCTGGGGGCTGCCTATGGCTACACCTTC
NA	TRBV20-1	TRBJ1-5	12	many	CSAVWGYQPQHF	TGCAGTGCGGTTTGGGGCTATCAGCCCCAGCATTTT
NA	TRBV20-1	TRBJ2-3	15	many	CSARGGGLGTDTQYF	TGCAGTGCTAGAGGAGGAGGGTTAGGCACAGATACGCAGTATTTT
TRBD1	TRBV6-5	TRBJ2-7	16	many	CASSYSTGESSYEQYF	TGTGCCAGCAGTTATTCGACAGGGGAGAGTTCCTACGAGCAGTACTTC
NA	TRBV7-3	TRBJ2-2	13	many	CASSLEGAGELFF	TGTGCCAGCAGCTTGGAGGGAGCCGGGGAGCTGTTTTTT
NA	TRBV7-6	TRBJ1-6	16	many	CASSLAPGEDRSPLHF	TGTGCCAGCAGCTTAGCGCCCGGGGAAGATAGATCACCCCTCCACTTT
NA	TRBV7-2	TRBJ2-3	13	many	CASSLDTPDTQYF	TGTGCCAGCAGCTTAGACACCCCAGATACGCAGTATTTT
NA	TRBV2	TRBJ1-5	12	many	CASGREYQPQHF	TGTGCCAGCGGGAGGGAATATCAGCCCCAGCATTTT
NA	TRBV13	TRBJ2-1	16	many	CASSLSGEAGWGEQFF	TGTGCCAGCAGCCTTAGCGGTGAGGCCGGGTGGGGCGAGCAGTTCTTC
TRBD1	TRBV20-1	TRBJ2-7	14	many	CSANLIHTGDQQYF	TGCAGTGCTAATCTTATCCATACAGGGGACCAGCAGTACTTC